This T cell receptor beta chain came from a study of blood T cell repertoires in COVID-19 (dated by TCRdb to the early 2020s). Regarding the research as a whole: The collaborator samples originated in the United States, Italy and Spain and spanned the acute and convalescent phases of COVID-19. A de-identified subject ID, COVID-19 status, age in years and sex were almost always included in the sample metadata. The repertoires were released in a freely available public database meant as a resource for research on the immune response to SARS-CoV-2. Where HLA class I and class II types were available, the types were taken from metadata supplied by the sample provider, not from assay-based typing. Subjects who had been exposed to COVID-19, were actively infected with it, or had recovered from it provided the deeply sampled blood TCRbeta repertoires that made up the dataset. The samples were drawn from the first 160 participants of the ongoing ImmuneRACE study and from under 1,500 subjects provided by 6 global collaborators. The prospective study material was composed of cDNA or gDNA derived from T cells, B-cell-depleted T cells, or PBMCs.

With regard to this clone: The target of this receptor is not known. Base quality data are lacking; no much larger clone is found one base away.

Enrolling through a virtual design, the prospective study's participants ranged in age from roughly 18 to 89 years and lived across 20 to 25 United States geographic areas. In the prospective study, cohorts were assigned on the basis of participant-reported clinical history obtained from a screening survey and a study questionnaire. In the prospective study, mobile phlebotomists collected whole blood, serum and a nasopharyngeal or oropharyngeal swab from each participant. Participants in the prospective study had the option to provide additional blood draws and questionnaires over an approximately 2-month period. Before DNA extraction, prospective study blood samples were shipped either frozen or at room temperature. The paper as a whole reports these results and caveats: The quantity of clinical and demographic metadata differed by source and by participant and was supplied without curation.

The V end gives up 5 bases and the J end 5 bases, leaving 7 bases in the junction not matched to a gene. There are 15 amino acids in the CDR3, from cysteine to phenylalanine inclusive. Only the CDR3 DNA stays, 45 bases, in frame from base 1. CDR1 and CDR2, looked up from the germline V gene, are SGHTA and FQGNSA. The immunoSEQ Assay, a bias-controlled multiplex PCR, was used to amplify TCRbeta CDR3 regions from genomic DNA. From the authors' description of their analysis: Within the assay, amplification of reference gene primers was used to estimate how many nucleated cells each sample contained. To quantify the absolute abundance of each unique TCRbeta CDR3 rearrangement, sequence reads were collapsed and filtered. Productive Simpson clonality was computed per sample as the square root of Simpson's diversity index over productive rearrangements. This is the immuneACCESS table as TCRdb keeps it, with only in-frame sequences that have V and J called. A part of the clones is gone; compared with another copy, unresolved V genes explain less than half, and the rest is unexplained. That table gives V, J and clone size, and the DNA gave D and trimming. The sample has over 200,000 clones on record, about 87% of them singletons. Jointly, the top ten make up about 2.3% of the sample.

The sequence is built from TRBV7-2 and TRBJ1-5; 9 central nucleotides agree with TRBD1. The sequencing sample was made of PBMCs or T cells enriched from blood (not recorded which). The receptor comes from a woman in her thirties or forties with acute COVID-19. CDR3 loop: CASSAMGQGHQPQHF. The nucleotides are TGTGCCAGCAGCGCCATGGGACAGGGCCATCAGCCCCAGCATTTT.